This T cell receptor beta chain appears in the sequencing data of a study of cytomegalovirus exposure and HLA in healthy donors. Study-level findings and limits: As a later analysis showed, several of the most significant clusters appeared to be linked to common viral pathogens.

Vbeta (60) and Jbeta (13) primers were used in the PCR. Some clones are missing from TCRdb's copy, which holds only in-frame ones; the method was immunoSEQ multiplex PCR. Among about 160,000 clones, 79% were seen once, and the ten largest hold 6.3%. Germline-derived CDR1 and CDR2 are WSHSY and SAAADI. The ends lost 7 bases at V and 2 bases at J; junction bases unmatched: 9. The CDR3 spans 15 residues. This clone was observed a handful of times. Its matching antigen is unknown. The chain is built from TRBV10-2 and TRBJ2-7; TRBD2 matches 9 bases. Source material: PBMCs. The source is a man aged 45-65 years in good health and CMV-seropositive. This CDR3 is CASTPSGGFAYEQYF. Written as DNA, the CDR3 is TGCGCCAGCACTCCGAGCGGGGGGTTCGCCTACGAGCAGTACTTC.